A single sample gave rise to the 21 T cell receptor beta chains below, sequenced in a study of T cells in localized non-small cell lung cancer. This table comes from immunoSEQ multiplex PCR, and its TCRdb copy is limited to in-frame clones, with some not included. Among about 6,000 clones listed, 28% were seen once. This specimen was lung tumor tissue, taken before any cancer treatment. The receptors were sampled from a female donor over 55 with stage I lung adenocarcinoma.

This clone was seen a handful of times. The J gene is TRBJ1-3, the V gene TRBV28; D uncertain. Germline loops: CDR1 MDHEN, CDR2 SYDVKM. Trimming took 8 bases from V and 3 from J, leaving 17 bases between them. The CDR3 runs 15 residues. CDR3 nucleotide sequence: TGTGCCAGCGCTTCTCGTCCTCTGATTGGAAACACCATATATTTT. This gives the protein CASASRPLIGNTIYF. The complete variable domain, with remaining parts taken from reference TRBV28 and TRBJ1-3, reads DVKVTQSSRYLVKRTGEKVFLECVQDMDHENMFWYRQDPGLGLRLIYFSYDVKMKEKGDIPEGYSVSREKKERFSLILESASTNQTSMYLCASASRPLIGNTIYFGEGSWLTVV.

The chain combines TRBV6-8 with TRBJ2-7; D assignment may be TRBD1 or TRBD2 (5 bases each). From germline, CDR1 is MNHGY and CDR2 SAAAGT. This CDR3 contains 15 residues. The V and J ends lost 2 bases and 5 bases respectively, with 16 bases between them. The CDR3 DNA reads TGTGCCAGCAGTTACAGGGACGGCCTCGGCGACGAGCAGTACTTC. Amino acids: CASSYRDGLGDEQYF.

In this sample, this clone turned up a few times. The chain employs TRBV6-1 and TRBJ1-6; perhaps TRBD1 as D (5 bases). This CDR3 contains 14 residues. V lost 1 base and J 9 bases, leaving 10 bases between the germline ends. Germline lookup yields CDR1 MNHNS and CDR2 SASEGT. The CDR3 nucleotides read TGTGCCAGCAGTGAAGAGGCCAGGGTTTCACCCCTCCACTTT. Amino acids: CASSEEARVSPLHF.

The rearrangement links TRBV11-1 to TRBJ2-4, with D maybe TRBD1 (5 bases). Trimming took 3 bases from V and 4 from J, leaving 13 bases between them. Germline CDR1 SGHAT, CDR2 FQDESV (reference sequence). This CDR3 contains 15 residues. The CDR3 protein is CASSLVGQGKNIQYF. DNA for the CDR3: TGTGCCAGCAGCTTGGTGGGGCAGGGTAAAAACATTCAGTACTTC.

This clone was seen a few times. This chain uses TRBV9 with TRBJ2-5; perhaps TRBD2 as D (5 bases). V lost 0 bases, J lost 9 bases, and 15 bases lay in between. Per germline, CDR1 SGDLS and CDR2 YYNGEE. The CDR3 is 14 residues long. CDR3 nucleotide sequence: TGTGCCAGCAGCGTAGATGCTAGCCAACTTTCCCAGTACTTC. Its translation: CASSVDASQLSQYF.

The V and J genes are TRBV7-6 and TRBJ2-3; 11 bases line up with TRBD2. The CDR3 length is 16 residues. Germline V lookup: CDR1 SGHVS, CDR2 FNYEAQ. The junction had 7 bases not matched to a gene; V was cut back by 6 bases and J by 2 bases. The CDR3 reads CASSWRLAGSTDTQYF. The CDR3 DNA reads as TGTGCCAGCAGTTGGAGACTAGCGGGGTCCACAGATACGCAGTATTTT. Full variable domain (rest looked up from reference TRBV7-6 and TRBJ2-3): GAGVSQSPRYKVTKRGQDVALRCDPISGHVSLYWYRQALGQGPEFLTYFNYEAQQDKSGLPNDRFSAERPEGSISTLTIQRTEQRDSAMYRCASSWRLAGSTDTQYFGPGTRLTVL.

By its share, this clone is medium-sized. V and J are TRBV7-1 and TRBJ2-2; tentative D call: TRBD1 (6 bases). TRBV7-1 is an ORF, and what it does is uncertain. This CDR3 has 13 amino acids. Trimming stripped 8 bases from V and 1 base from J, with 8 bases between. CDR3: CASSGQNTGELFF. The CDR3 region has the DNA TGTGCCAGCTCGGGACAGAACACCGGGGAGCTGTTTTTT.

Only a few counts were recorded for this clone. CDR3 DNA: TGTGCCAGCAGAACTGACAGACTCTCTGGAAACACCATATATTTT. Protein: CASRTDRLSGNTIYF. The rearrangement links TRBV11-1 to TRBJ1-3, with a possible D match to TRBD1 (5 bases). V dropped 6 bases and J dropped 0 bases, with 12 bases sitting between them. The germline gives CDR1 SGHAT, CDR2 FQDESV (reference sequence). There are 15 residues in the CDR3.

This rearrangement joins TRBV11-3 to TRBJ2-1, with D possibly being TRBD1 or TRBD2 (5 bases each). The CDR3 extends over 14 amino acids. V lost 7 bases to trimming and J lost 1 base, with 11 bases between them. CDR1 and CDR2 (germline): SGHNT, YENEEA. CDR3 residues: CASTIGASYNEQFF. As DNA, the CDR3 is TGTGCCAGCACCATCGGGGCGTCCTACAATGAGCAGTTCTTC.

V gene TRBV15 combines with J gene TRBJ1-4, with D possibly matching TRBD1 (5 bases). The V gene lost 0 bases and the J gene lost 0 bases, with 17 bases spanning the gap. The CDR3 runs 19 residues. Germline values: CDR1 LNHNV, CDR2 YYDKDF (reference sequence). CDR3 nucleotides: TGTGCCACCAGCAGAGAAGCCCGCGGCAGGGACGCAACTAATGAAAAACTGTTTTTT. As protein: CATSREARGRDATNEKLFF.

CDR3 protein: CASSLGGDLDNEQFF. For the CDR3, the DNA is TGTGCCAGCAGCTTGGGCGGGGATCTCGACAATGAGCAGTTCTTC. This sequence joins TRBV11-3 and TRBJ2-1; D is perhaps TRBD2 (6 bases). From germline, CDR1 is SGHNT and CDR2 YENEEA. V lost 3 bases to trimming and J lost 5 bases, with 14 bases between them. This CDR3 spans 15 amino acids.

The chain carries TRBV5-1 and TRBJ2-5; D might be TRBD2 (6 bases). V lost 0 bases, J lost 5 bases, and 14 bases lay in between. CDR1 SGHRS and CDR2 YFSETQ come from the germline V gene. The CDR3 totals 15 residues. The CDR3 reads CASSLGAGTGETQYF. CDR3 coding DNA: TGCGCCAGCAGCTTGGGAGCGGGTACCGGCGAGACCCAGTACTTC.

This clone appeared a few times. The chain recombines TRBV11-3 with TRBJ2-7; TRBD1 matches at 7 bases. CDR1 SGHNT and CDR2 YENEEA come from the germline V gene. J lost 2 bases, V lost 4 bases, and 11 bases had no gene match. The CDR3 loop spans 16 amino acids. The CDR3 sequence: CASSSIKGTATYEQYF. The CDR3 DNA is TGTGCCAGCAGCTCGATAAAAGGGACAGCTACCTACGAGCAGTACTTC.

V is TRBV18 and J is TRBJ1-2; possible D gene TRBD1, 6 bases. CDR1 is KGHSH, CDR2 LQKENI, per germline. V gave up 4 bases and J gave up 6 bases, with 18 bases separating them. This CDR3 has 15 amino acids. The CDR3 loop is CASSLDRQQGDGYTF. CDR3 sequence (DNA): TGTGCCAGCTCACTTGACAGGCAGCAGGGTGATGGCTACACCTTC. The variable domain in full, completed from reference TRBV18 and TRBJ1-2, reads NAGVMQNPRHLVRRRGQEARLRCSPMKGHSHVYWYRQLPEEGLKFMVYLQKENIIDESGMPKERFSAEFPKEGPSILRIQQVVRGDSAAYFCASSLDRQQGDGYTFGSGTRLTVV.

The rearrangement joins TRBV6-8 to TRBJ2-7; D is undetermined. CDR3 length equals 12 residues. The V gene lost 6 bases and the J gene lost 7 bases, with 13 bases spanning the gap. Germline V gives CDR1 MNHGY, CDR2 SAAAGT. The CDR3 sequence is CASSNPRQEQYF. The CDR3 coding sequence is TGTGCCAGCAGCAACCCTAGGCAGGAGCAGTACTTC.

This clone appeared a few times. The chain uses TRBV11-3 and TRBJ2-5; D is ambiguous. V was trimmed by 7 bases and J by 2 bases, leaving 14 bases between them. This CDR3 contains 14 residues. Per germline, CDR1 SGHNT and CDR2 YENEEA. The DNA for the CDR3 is TGTGCCAGCACCCAATTAACCCAGCAAGAGACCCAGTACTTC. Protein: CASTQLTQQETQYF.

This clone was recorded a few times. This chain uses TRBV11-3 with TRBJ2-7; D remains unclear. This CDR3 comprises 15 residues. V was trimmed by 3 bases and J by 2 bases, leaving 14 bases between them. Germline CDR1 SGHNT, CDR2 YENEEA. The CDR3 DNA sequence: TGTGCCAGCAGCTTGGCCGGAGCAACCACCTACGAGCAGTACTTC. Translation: CASSLAGATTYEQYF.

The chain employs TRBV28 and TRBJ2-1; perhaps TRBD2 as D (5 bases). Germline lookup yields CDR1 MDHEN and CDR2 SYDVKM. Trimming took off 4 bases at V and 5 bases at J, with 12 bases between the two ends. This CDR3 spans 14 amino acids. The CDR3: CASSSADGNNEQFF. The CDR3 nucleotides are TGTGCCAGCAGTTCCGCGGACGGGAACAATGAGCAGTTCTTC.

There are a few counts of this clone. CDR3: CASSLTSGNYGYTF. The CDR3 DNA reads TGTGCCAGCAGCTTAACCAGTGGGAACTATGGCTACACCTTC. This chain joins TRBV7-5 and TRBJ1-2. TRBV7-5 counts as a pseudogene. There are 14 residues in the CDR3.

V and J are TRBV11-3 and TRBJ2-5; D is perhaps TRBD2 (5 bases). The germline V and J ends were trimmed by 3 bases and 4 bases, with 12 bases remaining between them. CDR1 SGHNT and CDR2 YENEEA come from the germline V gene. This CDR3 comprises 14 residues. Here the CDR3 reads CASSLRGLGETQYF. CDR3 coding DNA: TGTGCCAGCAGCTTGAGAGGGCTGGGAGAGACCCAGTACTTC.

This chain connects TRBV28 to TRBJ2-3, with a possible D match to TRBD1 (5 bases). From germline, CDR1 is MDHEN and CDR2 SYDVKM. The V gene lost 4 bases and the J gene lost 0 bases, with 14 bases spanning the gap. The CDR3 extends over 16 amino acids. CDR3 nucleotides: TGTGCCAGCAGTTCCGCCCAGGGTTGGAGCACAGATACGCAGTATTTT. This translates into CASSSAQGWSTDTQYF.